This TCR beta chain was identified during a study of blood T cell repertoires in COVID-19 (dated by TCRdb to 2018 to 2021). For context, the study as a whole: Samples covering the acute and convalescent phases of COVID-19 were provided by collaborators in the United States, Italy and Spain. The material from the prospective study consisted of cDNA or gDNA derived from T cells, B-cell-depleted T cells, or PBMCs. Deeply sampled blood TCRbeta repertoires from subjects exposed to, actively infected with, or recovered from COVID-19 were included in the dataset. The repertoires were released in a freely available public database intended as a resource for research on the immune response to SARS-CoV-2. The samples were drawn from two sources: the first 160 participants of the ongoing ImmuneRACE study, and about 1,300 subjects contributed by 6 global collaborators. Sample metadata almost always included a de-identified subject ID, COVID-19 status, age in years and sex. Where HLA class I and class II types were available, the types were taken from metadata supplied by the sample provider, not from assay-based typing.

TCRbeta CDR3 regions were amplified from genomic DNA using the immunoSEQ Assay, a bias-controlled multiplex PCR. From the authors' description of their analysis: The number of nucleated cells in each sample was estimated from the amplification of reference gene primers within the assay. To quantify the absolute abundance of each unique TCRbeta CDR3 rearrangement, sequence reads were collapsed and filtered. For each sample, productive Simpson clonality was calculated by taking the square root of Simpson's diversity index across productive rearrangements. Drawn from immuneACCESS, this table holds only the in-frame rearrangements with V and J called that TCRdb kept. Clones are partly lost; checked studies trace under half to an unresolved V gene and leave the rest unexplained. The V and J calls and clone size are taken from that table; D and trimming were inferred from the DNA. Within this sample are about 83,000 clones, with 65% to 85% of them counted one time only. Jointly, the top ten make up less than 20% of the sample.

Of note for this clone: The target of this receptor is not known. No base quality values were provided; no much bigger clone lies one nucleotide off.

Each collaborating institution followed its own protocols to collect whole blood in K2EDTA tubes. For TCRbeta analysis, collaborators shipped samples in one of three forms: frozen whole blood, isolated PBMCs, or DNA extracted from either of those sample types. What the research found in general, with its limitations: How much clinical and demographic metadata was included differed by source and by participant, and the metadata was provided uncurated.

The sample taken for sequencing was peripheral blood. This receptor was taken from a woman at least 80 years old with acute or convalescent COVID-19.

The nucleotide sequence reads TGTGCCAGCAGTGAGGGCAGGGGTAATCAGCCCCAGCATTTT. It translates to CASSEGRGNQPQHF. Recombination connected TRBV2 to TRBJ1-5; the D segment could be TRBD1, given 6 matching bases. Trimming costs V 3 bases and J 4 bases, and their ends lie 10 bases apart. The CDR3, cysteine through phenylalanine, is 14 amino acids long. Only the CDR3 portion is preserved as DNA: 42 bases, with reading frame beginning at the first base. The germline V gene specifies SNHLY as CDR1 and FYNNEI as CDR2.